Shown below are 9 T cell receptor beta chains from a single sample sequenced in a study of CD4 and CD8 cells across lung adenocarcinoma regions. TCRdb passed the PCR reads through MiXCR, listing each CDR3 protein once. Of roughly 10,000 distinct CDR3 sequences in the sample, roughly 46% are singletons; the top ten hold approximately 17%. Sequencing used CD4+ T cells from the margin of a lung tumor. These TCRs come from a male donor with lung adenocarcinoma. The CD4 and CD8 labels of this study may be unreliable.

This chain links TRBV12-3 or TRBV12-4 with TRBJ1-5; no clear D gene. The CDR3 is 10 amino acids. V was trimmed by 11 bases and J by 6 bases, leaving 8 bases between them. The CDR3 region has the DNA TGTGCCTCCGGGCGTCAGCCCCAGCATTTT. Amino acid sequence: CASGRQPQHF.

V is TRBV6-1 and J is TRBJ2-4, with D perhaps TRBD2 (6 bases). CDR1 is MNHNS and CDR2 is SASEGT in the germline V gene. The CDR3 consists of 16 residues. Trimming pared 3 bases from V and 13 bases from J, leaving 25 bases between. CDR3 protein: CASSEAGLWPTDTQYF. CDR3 nucleotide sequence: TGTGCCAGCAGTGAGGCGGGGTTGTGGCCCACAGATACGCAGTACTTC.

This clonotype appeared many times. At one end, the junction sequence differs from germline, possibly due to a read error. The chain recombines TRBV30 with TRBJ2-5, with 10 bases fitting TRBD2. The germline CDR1 and CDR2 sequences are GTSNPN and SVGIG (reference sequence). CDR3 size: 12 residues. Here the CDR3 DNA reads TGTGCGTGGACTAGCGGACAAGAGACCCAGTACTTC. Translated: CAWTSGQETQYF.

This clonotype was observed at least ten times. The gene calls are TRBV7-2 and TRBJ2-1; D call uncertain. Deletions cut 5 bases from V and 4 bases from J, with 15 bases between. Germline lookup yields CDR1 SGHTA and CDR2 FQGNSA. The CDR3 totals 15 residues. The chain's CDR3 is CASSPSGVEYNEQFF. CDR3 DNA sequence: TGTGCCAGCAGCCCGTCTGGGGTTGAATACAATGAGCAGTTCTTC.

Worth noting for this clonotype: Relative to the germline gene, one junction end is altered; a read error may explain this. The genes are TRBV6-1 and TRBJ2-3; no clear D gene. CDR3 length: 16 residues. Per the germline V gene, CDR1 is MNHNS and CDR2 is SASEGT. The CDR3 region is CASSVPSQWVKDTQYF. The CDR3 DNA reads as TGTGCCAGCAGTGTCCCCAGTCAGTGGGTCAAAGATACGCAGTACTTT.

This clonotype was counted a few times. The chain is built from TRBV6-5 and TRBJ2-1; D gene ambiguous. CDR1 and CDR2 from the germline V gene are MNHEY and SVGAGI. Trimming cost V 4 bases and J 6 bases, with 10 bases left between them. This CDR3 comprises 13 residues. The CDR3 DNA sequence: TGTGCCAGCAGTTCGCCTAGTAGCAATGAGCAGTTCTTC. This gives the protein CASSSPSSNEQFF.

V is TRBV7-2 and J is TRBJ1-4, with TRBD1 matching 8 bases. Germline V gene sequence: CDR1 SGHTA, CDR2 FQGNSA. The CDR3 runs 15 residues. V was pared by 5 bases and J by 7 bases, with 9 bases of the junction left unmatched. In DNA form, the CDR3 reads TGTGCCAGCAGCACCAGGACAGGGCAAGGTGAAAAACTGTTTTTT. Residues: CASSTRTGQGEKLFF.

In its sample, this clonotype was seen a few times. V gene TRBV7-2 combines with J gene TRBJ2-2, with D tentatively TRBD1 or TRBD2 (5 bases each). The V end lost 0 bases, the J end lost 4 bases, and 9 bases lay between the germline ends. From germline, CDR1 is SGHTA and CDR2 FQGNSA. CDR3 length: 15 residues. CDR3 coding DNA: TGTGCCAGCAGCTTAGCGGGGGTTAGCACCGGGGAGCTGTTTTTT. This gives the protein CASSLAGVSTGELFF.

V and J are TRBV6-4 and TRBJ2-4, with D perhaps matching TRBD1 or TRBD2 (5 bases each). The CDR3 spans 15 residues. Germline V gene lookup returns CDR1 MRHNA and CDR2 SNTAGT. V was pared by 6 bases and J by 13 bases, with 25 bases between. CDR3 sequence (DNA): TGTGCCAGCAGCTCGGGGCTAGGAGGCATGAATACGCAGTACTTC. It codes for CASSSGLGGMNTQYF.